The 18 T cell receptor beta chains below were found in one sample sequenced in a study of shared clonotypes between healthy human individuals. The assay was immunoSEQ multiplex PCR, and TCRdb's table has in-frame clones only and misses some. The table shows about 470,000 clones, with 75% to 85% occurring only once. The specimen was PBMCs. These receptors were taken from a woman aged 40 to 50 in good health. Some clones in this sample may be carry-over from other donors' samples.

As for this clone: Other nucleotide sequences from this sample produce the same CDR3. The V gene is TRBV28, the J gene TRBJ2-2; D gene ambiguous. The ends were cut back, 6 bases at V and 1 base at J, with 12 bases in the middle. This CDR3 has 15 amino acids. Germline lookup yields CDR1 MDHEN and CDR2 SYDVKM. In nucleotides, the CDR3 is TGTGCCAGCAGCCCCACCGGGTTGAACACCGGGGAGCTGTTTTTT. Translation gives CASSPTGLNTGELFF.

This chain connects TRBV28 to TRBJ2-3; D is possibly TRBD1 or TRBD2 (6 bases each). Trimming removed 10 bases at V and 0 bases at J, with 11 bases between. Germline V gene sequence: CDR1 MDHEN, CDR2 SYDVKM. This CDR3 has 13 amino acids. CDR3: CAIRGASTDTQYF. The CDR3 DNA follows: TGTGCCATAAGGGGGGCCAGCACAGATACGCAGTATTTT.

V gene TRBV9 combines with J gene TRBJ2-1; 8 nucleotides match TRBD2. The trim removed 4 bases at V and 4 bases at J, leaving 10 bases unmatched. CDR1 SGDLS and CDR2 YYNGEE come from the germline V gene. This CDR3 comprises 16 residues. The CDR3 loop reads CASSTFSGIGYNEQFF. In DNA form, the CDR3 reads TGTGCCAGCAGCACTTTTAGCGGGATCGGTTACAATGAGCAGTTCTTC.

V gene TRBV7-8 combines with J gene TRBJ1-4; 11 positions agree with TRBD1. Unmatched junction bases numbered 7, after V lost 5 bases and J lost 8 bases. Germline CDR1 and CDR2: SGHVS and FQNEAQ. This CDR3 spans 15 amino acids. CDR3 coding DNA: TGTGCCAGCAGCCCTCGGGGACAGGGGGTAGAAAAACTGTTTTTT. This codes for CASSPRGQGVEKLFF.

The chain uses TRBV27 and TRBJ2-1; no definite D call. The germline CDR1 and CDR2 sequences are MNHEY and SMNVEV (reference sequence). Trimming removed 4 bases at V and 4 bases at J, with 14 bases between. The CDR3 covers 15 residues. The CDR3 sequence: CASSSITSLYNEQFF. The CDR3 nucleotides are TGTGCCAGCAGTTCGATTACCTCATTGTACAATGAGCAGTTCTTC.

The chain is built from TRBV7-9 and TRBJ2-3; 8 bases are shared with TRBD1. Germline CDR1 SEHNR, CDR2 FQNEAQ (reference sequence). CDR3 size: 15 residues. The trim removed 7 bases at V and 1 base at J, leaving 7 bases unmatched. CDR3 loop: CASTAMDRGTDTQYF. The CDR3 bases are TGTGCCAGCACCGCTATGGACAGGGGCACAGATACGCAGTATTTT. The whole variable domain, remainder taken from reference TRBV7-9 and TRBJ2-3, is DTGVSQNPRHKITKRGQNVTFRCDPISEHNRLYWYRQTLGQGPEFLTYFQNEAQLEKSRLLSDRFSAERPKGSFSTLEIQRTEQGDSAMYLCASTAMDRGTDTQYFGPGTRLTVL.

V is TRBV15 and J is TRBJ2-1; D is uncertain. V shed 3 bases and J shed 10 bases, with 16 bases lying between them. Per the germline V gene, CDR1 is LNHNV and CDR2 is YYDKDF (reference sequence). The CDR3 consists of 14 residues. DNA of the CDR3: TGTGCCACCAGCAGGTTCTTCCGTAGAGTCGAGCAGTTCTTC. It yields the protein CATSRFFRRVEQFF.

This clone was picked up one time. This rearrangement joins TRBV30 to TRBJ2-3, with TRBD2 matching 11 bases. V was pared by 8 bases and J by 0 bases, with 4 bases of the junction left unmatched. The CDR3 covers 14 residues. Germline CDR1 GTSNPN, CDR2 SVGIG (reference sequence). CDR3 protein: CARTSGRSTDTQYF. In DNA, the CDR3 is TGTGCCCGAACTAGCGGGAGAAGCACAGATACGCAGTATTTT. Based on the CDR3 plus reference TRBV30 and TRBJ2-3, the full variable domain is SQTIHQWPATLVQPVGSPLSLECTVEGTSNPNLYWYRQAAGRGLQLLFYSVGIGQISSEVPQNLSASRPQDRQFILSSKKLLLSDSGFYLCARTSGRSTDTQYFGPGTRLTVL.

The rearrangement links TRBV11-3 to TRBJ1-2, with 8 bases that match TRBD1. This CDR3 contains 15 residues. After removal of 3 bases from V and 8 bases from J, the junction contained 11 bases not matched to a gene. Per germline, CDR1 SGHNT and CDR2 YENEEA. CDR3 protein: CASSLGPDRGGGYTF. CDR3 bases: TGTGCCAGCAGCTTGGGACCAGACAGGGGAGGAGGCTACACCTTC.

For this clone: Given a far larger clone just one base away, this is likely a sequencing read error. This chain links TRBV4-1 with TRBJ2-4; 8 positions agree with TRBD1. The CDR3 loop spans 15 amino acids. Germline values: CDR1 MGHRA, CDR2 YSYEKL. Trimming removed 5 bases from V and 4 bases from J; junction bases left unmatched: 7. The CDR3 spells CASSSGRQGKNIQYF. The CDR3 DNA reads as TGCGCCAGCAGCTCCGGGCGACAGGGGAAAAACATTCAGTACTTC.

This chain connects TRBV5-1 to TRBJ2-3, with unresolved D. The CDR3 loop spans 11 amino acids. V gave up 5 bases and J gave up 2 bases, with 3 bases separating them. Germline assignment: CDR1 SGHRS and CDR2 YFSETQ. The CDR3 nucleotides read TGCGCCAGCAGATTCACAGATACGCAGTATTTT. Its protein is CASRFTDTQYF.

Note on this clone: A far larger clone lies a single base away; this is likely a read error. The CDR3 sequence: CASSLGGGSFGGQYF. The CDR3 nucleotides are TGTGCCAGCAGCTTAGGCGGGGGATCGTTCGGCGGGCAGTACTTC. The V call is TRBV7-9, the J call TRBJ2-7, with 7 bases matching TRBD2. From germline, CDR1 is SEHNR and CDR2 FQNEAQ (reference sequence). The CDR3 is made up of 15 amino acids. The V segment lost 1 base and the J segment 9 bases; nucleotides outside the gene matches: 12. Supplemented by reference TRBV7-9 and TRBJ2-7, the full variable domain reads DTGVSQNPRHKITKRGQNVTFRCDPISEHNRLYWYRQTLGQGPEFLTYFQNEAQLEKSRLLSDRFSAERPKGSFSTLEIQRTEQGDSAMYLCASSLGGGSFGGQYFGPGTRLTVT.

This chain uses TRBV28 with TRBJ1-4; no firm D call. The germline V and J ends were trimmed by 8 bases and 0 bases, with 7 bases remaining between them. The CDR3 sequence is 13 residues long. Per the germline V gene, CDR1 is MDHEN and CDR2 is SYDVKM. The CDR3 DNA reads TGTGCCAGCTGGCCGCCAACTAATGAAAAACTGTTTTTT. This encodes CASWPPTNEKLFF.

This clone has only one observation. This chain joins TRBV2 and TRBJ2-2; no definite D call. The CDR3 is made up of 15 amino acids. V was clipped by 4 bases and J by 5 bases, with 14 bases between them. Germline V gene data show CDR1 as SNHLY and CDR2 as FYNNEI. In nucleotides, the CDR3 is TGTGCCAGCAGTGGCCGGAGTTCCGTTACCGGGGAGCTGTTTTTT. It specifies CASSGRSSVTGELFF.

The rearrangement links TRBV11-2 to TRBJ2-5; no firm D call. V gave up 5 bases and J gave up 5 bases, with 15 bases separating them. The germline CDR1 and CDR2 sequences are SGHAT and FQNNGV. The CDR3 spans 14 residues. The CDR3 region has the DNA TGTGCCAGCAGCCCCTTAGGTAGTTCGGAGACCCAGTACTTC. It encodes CASSPLGSSETQYF.

The V gene is TRBV18, the J gene TRBJ2-3, with D perhaps TRBD2 (6 bases). Between the trimmed V and J ends, which lost 1 base and 2 bases, there was a span of 13 bases. The germline gives CDR1 KGHSH, CDR2 LQKENI. The CDR3 is made up of 16 amino acids. CDR3 residues: CASSPRSSDFTDTQYF. CDR3 DNA sequence: TGTGCCAGCTCACCACGGTCTAGCGACTTCACAGATACGCAGTATTTT.

Turning to this clone: The junction differs from germline at one of its ends, possibly a read error. J is TRBJ2-3 and V is TRBV15; D not resolved. The CDR3 totals 10 residues. Germline CDR1 is LNHNV and CDR2 is YYDKDF (reference sequence). Here the CDR3 reads CATSTDTQYF. As DNA, the CDR3 is TGTGCCACCAGCACGGATACGCAGTATTTT.

V usage is TRBV18 and J usage is TRBJ2-7; D is unclear. Trimming removed 4 bases at V and 0 bases at J, with 10 bases between. The CDR3 runs to 14 residues. Germline V CDR1 and CDR2: KGHSH, LQKENI. CDR3 sequence reads: CASSLTTSSYEQYF. The CDR3 DNA follows: TGTGCCAGCTCACTCACTACCTCCTCCTACGAGCAGTACTTC.